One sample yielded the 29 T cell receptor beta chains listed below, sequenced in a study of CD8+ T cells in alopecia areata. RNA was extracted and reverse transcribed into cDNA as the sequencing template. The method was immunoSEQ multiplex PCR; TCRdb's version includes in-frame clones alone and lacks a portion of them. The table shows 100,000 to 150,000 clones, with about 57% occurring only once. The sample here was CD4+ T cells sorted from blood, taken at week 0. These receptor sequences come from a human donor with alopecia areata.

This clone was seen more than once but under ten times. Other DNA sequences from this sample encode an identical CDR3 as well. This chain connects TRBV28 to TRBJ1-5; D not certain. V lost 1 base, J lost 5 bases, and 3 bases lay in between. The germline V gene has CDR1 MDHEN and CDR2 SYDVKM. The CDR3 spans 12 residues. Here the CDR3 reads CASSLLYQPQHF. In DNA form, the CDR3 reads TGTGCCAGCAGTTTATTGTATCAGCCCCAGCATTTT.

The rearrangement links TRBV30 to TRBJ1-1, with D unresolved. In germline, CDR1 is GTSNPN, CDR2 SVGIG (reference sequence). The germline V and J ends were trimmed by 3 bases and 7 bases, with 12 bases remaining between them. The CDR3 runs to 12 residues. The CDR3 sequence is CAWSPGRDEAFF. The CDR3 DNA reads TGTGCCTGGAGCCCCGGCAGAGATGAAGCTTTCTTT.

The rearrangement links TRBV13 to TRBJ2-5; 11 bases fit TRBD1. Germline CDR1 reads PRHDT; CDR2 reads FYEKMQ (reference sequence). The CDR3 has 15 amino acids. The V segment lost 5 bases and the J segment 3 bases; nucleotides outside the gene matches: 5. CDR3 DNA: TGTGCCAGCAGCCCTCGGACAGGGGGCGAAGAGACCCAGTACTTC. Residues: CASSPRTGGEETQYF.

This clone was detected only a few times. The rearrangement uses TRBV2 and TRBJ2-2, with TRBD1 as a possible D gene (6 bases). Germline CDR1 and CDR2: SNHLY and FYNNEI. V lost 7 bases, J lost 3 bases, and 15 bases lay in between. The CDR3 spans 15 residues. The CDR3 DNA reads TGTGCCAGCAAGTCGAGCAGGGGCGACACCGGGGAGCTGTTTTTT. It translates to CASKSSRGDTGELFF.

The CDR3 here is CASSEGGTPPLRSGYTF. Written as DNA, the CDR3 is TGTGCCAGCAGCGAAGGGGGGACACCACCTCTAAGGAGTGGCTACACCTTC. The chain links TRBV21-1 to TRBJ1-2; TRBD1 is taken as the D call from the table, unchecked against the DNA. TRBV21-1 is assigned pseudogene status. The CDR3 is 17 amino acids.

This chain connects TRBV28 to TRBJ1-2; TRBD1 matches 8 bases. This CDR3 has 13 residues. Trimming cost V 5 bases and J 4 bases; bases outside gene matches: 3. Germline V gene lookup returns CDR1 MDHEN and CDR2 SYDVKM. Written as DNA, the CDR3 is TGTGCCAGCAGTCCAGGGGGCGGCTATGGCTACACCTTC. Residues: CASSPGGGYGYTF.

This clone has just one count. The CDR3 coding sequence is TGTGCCAGCAAGATAAGACAGGGGCCTCCGAACACTGAAGCTTTCTTT. Protein sequence: CASKIRQGPPNTEAFF. The chain employs TRBV21-1 and TRBJ1-1; the DNA was not compared with TRBD1, the D call given in the table. TRBV21-1 is a pseudogene locus. This CDR3 spans 16 amino acids.

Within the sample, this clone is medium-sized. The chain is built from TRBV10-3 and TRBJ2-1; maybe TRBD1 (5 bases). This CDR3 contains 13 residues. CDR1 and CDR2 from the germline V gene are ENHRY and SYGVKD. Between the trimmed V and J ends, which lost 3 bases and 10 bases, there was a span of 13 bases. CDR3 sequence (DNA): TGTGCCATCAGTGATCAGCAGGGCTGGGAGCAGTTCTTC. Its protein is CAISDQQGWEQFF.

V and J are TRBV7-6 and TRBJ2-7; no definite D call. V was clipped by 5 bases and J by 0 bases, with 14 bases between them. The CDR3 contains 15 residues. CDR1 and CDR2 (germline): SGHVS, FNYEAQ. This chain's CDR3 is CASSADPKGSYEQYF. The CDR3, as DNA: TGTGCCAGCAGCGCTGACCCAAAAGGCTCCTACGAGCAGTACTTC.

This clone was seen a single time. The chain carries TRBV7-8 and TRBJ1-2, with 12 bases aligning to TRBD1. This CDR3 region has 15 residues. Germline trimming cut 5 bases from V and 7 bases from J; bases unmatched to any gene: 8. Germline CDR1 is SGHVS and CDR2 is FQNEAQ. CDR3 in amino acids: CASSPPGTGGRGYTF. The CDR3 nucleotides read TGTGCCAGCAGCCCACCCGGGACAGGGGGCCGTGGCTACACCTTC.

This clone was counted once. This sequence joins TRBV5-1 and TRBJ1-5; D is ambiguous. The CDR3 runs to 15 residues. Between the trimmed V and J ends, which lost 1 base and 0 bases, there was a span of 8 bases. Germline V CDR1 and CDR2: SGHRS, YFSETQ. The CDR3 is CASSLYGDSNQPQHF. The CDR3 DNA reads TGCGCCAGCAGCTTGTACGGAGATAGCAATCAGCCCCAGCATTTT.

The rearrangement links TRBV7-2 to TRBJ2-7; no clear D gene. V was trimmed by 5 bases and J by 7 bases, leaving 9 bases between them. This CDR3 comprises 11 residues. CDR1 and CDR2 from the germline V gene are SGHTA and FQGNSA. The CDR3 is CASSPRWEQYF. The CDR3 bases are TGTGCCAGCAGCCCACGGTGGGAGCAGTACTTC. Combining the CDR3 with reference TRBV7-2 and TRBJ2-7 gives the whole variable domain GAGVSQSPSNKVTEKGKDVELRCDPISGHTALYWYRQSLGQGLEFLIYFQGNSAPDKSGLPSDRFSAERTGGSVSTLTIQRTQQEDSAVYLCASSPRWEQYFGPGTRLTVT.

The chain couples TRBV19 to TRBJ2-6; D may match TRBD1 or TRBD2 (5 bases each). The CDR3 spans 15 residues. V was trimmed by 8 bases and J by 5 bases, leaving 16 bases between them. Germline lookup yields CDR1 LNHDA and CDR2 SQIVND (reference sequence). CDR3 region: CASGQGVGRANVLTF. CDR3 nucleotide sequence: TGTGCCAGTGGGCAGGGAGTAGGTCGGGCCAACGTCCTGACTTTC.

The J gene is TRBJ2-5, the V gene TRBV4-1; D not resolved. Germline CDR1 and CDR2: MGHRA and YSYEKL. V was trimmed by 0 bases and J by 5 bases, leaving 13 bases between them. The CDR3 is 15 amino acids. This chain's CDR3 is CASSQEKMVWETQYF. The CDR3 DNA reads TGCGCCAGCAGCCAAGAGAAGATGGTTTGGGAGACCCAGTACTTC.

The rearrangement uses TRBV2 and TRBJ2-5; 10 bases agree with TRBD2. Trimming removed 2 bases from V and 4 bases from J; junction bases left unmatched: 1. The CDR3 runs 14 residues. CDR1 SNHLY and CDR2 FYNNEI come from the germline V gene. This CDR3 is CASSELAGVETQYF. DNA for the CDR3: TGTGCCAGCAGTGAACTAGCGGGGGTAGAGACCCAGTACTTC. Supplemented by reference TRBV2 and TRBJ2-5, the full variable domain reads EPEVTQTPSHQVTQMGQEVILRCVPISNHLYFYWYRQILGQKVEFLVSFYNNEISEKSEIFDDQFSVERPDGSNFTLKIRSTKLEDSAMYFCASSELAGVETQYFGPGTRLLVL.

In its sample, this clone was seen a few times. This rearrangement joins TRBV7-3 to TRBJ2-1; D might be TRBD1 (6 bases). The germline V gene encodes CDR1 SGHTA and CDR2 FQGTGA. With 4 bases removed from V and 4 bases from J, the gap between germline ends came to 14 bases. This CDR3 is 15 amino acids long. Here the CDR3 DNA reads TGTGCCAGCAGCTCCGGACAGAGCGCATACAATGAGCAGTTCTTC. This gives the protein CASSSGQSAYNEQFF.

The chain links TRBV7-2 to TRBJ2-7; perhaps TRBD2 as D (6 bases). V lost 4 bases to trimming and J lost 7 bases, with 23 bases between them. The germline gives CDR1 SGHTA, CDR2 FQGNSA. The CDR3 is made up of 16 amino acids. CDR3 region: CASSSRFSGAGLEQYF. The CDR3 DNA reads TGTGCCAGCAGCTCCCGATTTAGCGGAGCGGGCTTGGAGCAGTACTTC.

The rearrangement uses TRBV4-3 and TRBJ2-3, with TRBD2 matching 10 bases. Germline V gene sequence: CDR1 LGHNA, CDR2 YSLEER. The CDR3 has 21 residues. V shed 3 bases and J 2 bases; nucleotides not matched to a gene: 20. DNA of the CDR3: TGCGCCAGCAGCCAGGCTAGACCTAGCGGGAGTTTTTGGGCCGACACAGATACGCAGTATTTT. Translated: CASSQARPSGSFWADTDTQYF.

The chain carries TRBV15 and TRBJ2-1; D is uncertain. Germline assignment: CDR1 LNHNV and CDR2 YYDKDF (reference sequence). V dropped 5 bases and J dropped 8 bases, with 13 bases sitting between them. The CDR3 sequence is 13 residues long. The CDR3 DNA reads TGTGCCACCAGCGGGGTTTGGGCGGATGAGCAGTTCTTC. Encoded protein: CATSGVWADEQFF.

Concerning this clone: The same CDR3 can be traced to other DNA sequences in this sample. The CDR3 nucleotides read TGTGCCAGCAGCGTAATAGTAGGTTCGGCTAGCGGGGGGGTGGAGCAGTTCTTC. Translated: CASSVIVGSASGGVEQFF. The chain has TRBV9 and TRBJ2-1; 12 bases map to TRBD2. V was clipped by 1 base and J by 10 bases; unmatched bases: 15. The CDR3 extends over 18 amino acids. Germline V gene data show CDR1 as SGDLS and CDR2 as YYNGEE.

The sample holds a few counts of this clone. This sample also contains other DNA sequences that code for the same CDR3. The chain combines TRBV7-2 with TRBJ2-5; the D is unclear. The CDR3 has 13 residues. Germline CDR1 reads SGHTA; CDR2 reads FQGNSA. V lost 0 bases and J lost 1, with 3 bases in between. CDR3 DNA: TGTGCCAGCAGCTTAGCCAGCCAAGAGACCCAGTACTTC. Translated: CASSLASQETQYF.

This chain's CDR3 is CASSNLAMANEQFF. CDR3 in DNA: TGTGCCAGCAGCAATCTAGCGATGGCCAATGAGCAGTTCTTC. J is TRBJ2-1 and V is TRBV9, with a tentative D call TRBD2 (6 bases). The V end was cut by 4 bases, the J end by 6 bases, with 14 bases between. The CDR3 covers 14 residues. CDR1 and CDR2 from the germline V gene are SGDLS and YYNGEE.

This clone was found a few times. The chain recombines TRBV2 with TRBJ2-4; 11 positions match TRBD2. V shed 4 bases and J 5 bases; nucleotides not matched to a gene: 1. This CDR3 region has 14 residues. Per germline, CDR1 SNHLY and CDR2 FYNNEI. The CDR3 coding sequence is TGTGCCAGCAGTGTGGGACTAGCGGAAAACATTCAGTACTTC. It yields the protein CASSVGLAENIQYF.

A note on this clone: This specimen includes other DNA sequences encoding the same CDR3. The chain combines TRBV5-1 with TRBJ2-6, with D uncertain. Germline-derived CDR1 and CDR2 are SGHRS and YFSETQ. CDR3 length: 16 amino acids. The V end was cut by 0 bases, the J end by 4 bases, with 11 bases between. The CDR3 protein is CASSLEGPSGANVLTF. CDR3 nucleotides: TGCGCCAGCAGCTTGGAGGGCCCCTCCGGGGCCAACGTCCTGACTTTC.

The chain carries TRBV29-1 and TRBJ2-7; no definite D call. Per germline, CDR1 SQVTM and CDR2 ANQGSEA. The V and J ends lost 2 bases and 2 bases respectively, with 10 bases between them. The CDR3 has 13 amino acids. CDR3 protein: CSVEYHGAYEQYF. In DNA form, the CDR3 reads TGCAGCGTTGAATATCATGGGGCCTACGAGCAGTACTTC.

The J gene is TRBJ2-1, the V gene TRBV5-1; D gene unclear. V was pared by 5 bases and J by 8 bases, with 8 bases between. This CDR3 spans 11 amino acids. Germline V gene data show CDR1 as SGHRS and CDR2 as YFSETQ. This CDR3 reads CASSIRHEQFF. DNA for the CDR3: TGCGCCAGCAGTATACGACATGAGCAGTTCTTC.

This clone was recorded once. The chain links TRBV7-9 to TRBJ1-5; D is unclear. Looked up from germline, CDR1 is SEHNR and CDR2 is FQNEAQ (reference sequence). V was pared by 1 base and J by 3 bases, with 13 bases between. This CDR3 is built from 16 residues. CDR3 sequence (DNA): TGTGCCAGCAGCTTAGGGACGAGGAGCGACAATCAGCCCCAGCATTTT. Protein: CASSLGTRSDNQPQHF.

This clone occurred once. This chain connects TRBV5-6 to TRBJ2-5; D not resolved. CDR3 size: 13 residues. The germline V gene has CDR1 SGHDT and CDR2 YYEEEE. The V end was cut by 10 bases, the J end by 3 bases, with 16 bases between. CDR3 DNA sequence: TGTGCCTCACTCAGCTTTTCTGAAGAGACCCAGTACTTC. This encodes CASLSFSEETQYF.

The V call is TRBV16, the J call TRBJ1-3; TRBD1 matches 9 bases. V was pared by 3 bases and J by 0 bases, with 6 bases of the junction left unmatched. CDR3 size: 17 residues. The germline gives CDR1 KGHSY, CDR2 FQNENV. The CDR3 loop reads CASSQDRGVSSGNTIYF. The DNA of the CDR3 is TGTGCCAGCAGCCAGGACAGGGGCGTCAGCTCTGGAAACACCATATATTTT.